The rows below give T cell receptor beta chains drawn from one sample of a study of T cell responses to AZD1222 COVID-19 vaccine. The protocol was immunoSEQ multiplex PCR, while the TCRdb copy is restricted to in-frame clones and leaves out a portion. The data contain 90,000 to 110,000 clones, over 80% of them singletons. The source was peripheral blood, collected on day 0 of AZD1222 vaccination. These receptors all come from an adult in good health. The CDR3 runs from the conserved cysteine through the conserved F or W. Each record gives: D gene, J gene, clone size, V gene, CDR3 DNA, CDR3 protein. The D gene is left open where the match is weak. Expanded clones are given a class, and other clones once, few, many or no size at all.

TRBD1	TRBJ2-1	.	TRBV5-6	TGTGCCAGCAGCTTGTTGGGACAGGGTAGGGATGAGCAGTTCTTC	CASSLLGQGRDEQFF
.	TRBJ1-2	.	TRBV10-3	TGTGCCATCAGTGACTACACCGCATATGGCTACACCTTC	CAISDYTAYGYTF
.	TRBJ1-1	.	TRBV7-8	TGTGCCAGCAGCCGGGGCGAGGCGGTGAACACTGAAGCTTTCTTT	CASSRGEAVNTEAFF
.	TRBJ1-2	few	TRBV7-9	TGTGCCAGCAAAGAGACAGACTATGGCTACACCTTC	CASKETDYGYTF
.	TRBJ1-2	.	TRBV6-5	TGTGCCAGCATCCTCTATGGCTACACCTTC	CASILYGYTF
.	TRBJ1-6	.	TRBV6-5	TGTGCCAGCAGTTACTCGTGGGAAGCCAATAATTCACCCCTCCACTTT	CASSYSWEANNSPLHF
.	TRBJ2-7	.	TRBV7-2	TGTGCCAGCAGCTTTGTTCGTGACACCTACGAGCAGTACTTC	CASSFVRDTYEQYF
.	TRBJ1-1	.	TRBV12-3/TRBV12-4	TGTGCCAGCAGTCTCTGGGCTGGCACTGAAGCTTTCTTT	CASSLWAGTEAFF
.	TRBJ2-7	.	TRBV7-2	TGTGCCAGCAGCTTAGTGCAGCCGTCACCATATTCGGGAGAGCAGTACTTC	CASSLVQPSPYSGEQYF
TRBD2	TRBJ2-3	.	TRBV10-3	TGTGCCATCACCGGGACTAGCGGGGCAAAGGATACGCAGTATTTT	CAITGTSGAKDTQYF
TRBD1	TRBJ1-2	.	TRBV9	TGTGCCAGCAGCGCAGGGGGACAGGGGGCTTGGGGCTACACCTTC	CASSAGGQGAWGYTF
TRBD1	TRBJ1-2	.	TRBV7-8	TGTGCCAGCAGCTTAGCGTCCTCTGGGTCAGGGGGCGCAGGTGGCTACACCTTC	CASSLASSGSGGAGGYTF
TRBD1	TRBJ1-4	.	TRBV7-2	TGTGCCAGCAGCTTAGCGCAGGGGGCTAGTGAAAAACTGTTTTTT	CASSLAQGASEKLFF
TRBD2	TRBJ2-5	.	TRBV19	TGTGCCAGTAGTCCCGGGGAGCTAGCGGGGGGTTCGGAGACCCAGTACTTC	CASSPGELAGGSETQYF
.	TRBJ2-1	.	TRBV3-1/TRBV3-2	TGTGCCAGCAGCCAAGAATTCCGAGTCCACAAGAACTACAATGAGCAGTTCTTC	CASSQEFRVHKNYNEQFF
.	TRBJ1-1	once	TRBV2	TGTGCCAGCAGGTATGTTTTGGACGCAAACACTGAAGCTTTCTTT	CASRYVLDANTEAFF
TRBD2	TRBJ2-3	.	TRBV6-2/TRBV6-3	TGTGCCAGCAGTTGGTCGGGGGGGCTGGTAGATACGCAGTATTTT	CASSWSGGLVDTQYF
.	TRBJ2-4	few	TRBV5-1	TGCGCCAGCAGCGTGACAGGGAGGGAAAACATTCAGTACTTC	CASSVTGRENIQYF
.	TRBJ1-5	few	TRBV4-2	TGTGCCAGCAGCCAAGAGGGGGATAGGGCGGCTCAGCCCCAGCATTTT	CASSQEGDRAAQPQHF
.	TRBJ1-3	.	TRBV11-2	TGTGCCAGCAGCTTAGCCCTTGGGGACTTAGGAAACACCATATATTTT	CASSLALGDLGNTIYF
.	TRBJ1-6	.	TRBV11-2	TGTGCCAGCAGCGCTAGGAGCAATTCACCCCTCCACTTT	CASSARSNSPLHF
.	TRBJ1-1	few	TRBV5-1	TGCGCCAGCAGCTTGGATGCAGGGGTCACTGAAGCTTTCTTT	CASSLDAGVTEAFF
TRBD1	TRBJ1-1	.	TRBV29-1	TGCAGCGCTATACCAAGATTTAACTACGGGACAGATGACACTGAAGCTTTCTTT	CSAIPRFNYGTDDTEAFF
.	TRBJ1-3	few	TRBV6-5	TGTGCCAGCAGACCCCAGGGGACTGGAAACACCATATATTTT	CASRPQGTGNTIYF
.	TRBJ2-3	.	TRBV5-1	TGCGCCAGCAGCTTGAGAGACGTAGGCACAGATACGCAGTATTTT	CASSLRDVGTDTQYF
.	TRBJ2-7	.	TRBV6-1	TGTGCCAGCAGTGAGGGAATGGGCGAGCAGTACTTC	CASSEGMGEQYF
.	TRBJ1-5	.	TRBV7-9	TGTGCCGTCCAATATAGCAATCAGCCCCAGCATTTT	CAVQYSNQPQHF
.	TRBJ2-7	.	TRBV7-2	TGTGCCAGCAGCTTAGTAGGGTTAAGCGAGCAGTACTTC	CASSLVGLSEQYF
.	TRBJ2-7	.	TRBV3-1/TRBV3-2	TGTGCCAGCAGCCAACTCGGACAATCTGGGGAGCAGTACTTC	CASSQLGQSGEQYF
TRBD1	TRBJ1-4	.	TRBV7-2	TGTGCCAGCAGCCCCCACCTGAGACAGGGGACTAATGAAAAACTGTTTTTT	CASSPHLRQGTNEKLFF